This note documents a single T cell receptor (beta chain) sequence. What it binds is not known. This CDR3 region has 13 residues. Germline CDR1 and CDR2: SGHDT and YYEEEE. Trimming shortened V by 3 bases and J by 5 bases, and 12 bases separated the two germline ends. This record comes from a study of cytomegalovirus exposure and HLA in healthy donors. Findings of the study overall: Further analysis was carried out later, and it showed several of the most significant clusters appearing linked to common viral pathogens. It was shown in a later analysis that HLA-associated TCR beta chains were more clonally expanded than other, equally common chains.

The donors, nominally healthy at sampling, likely had unrecorded immune exposures. Vbeta (60) and Jbeta (13) primers were used in the PCR. Measured with immunoSEQ multiplex PCR; TCRdb has only the in-frame clones, and not every one. The sample has around 220,000 clones, 65% to 90% seen once. The sample taken for sequencing was PBMCs. The clonotype comes from a girl aged 5 to 17 in good health and CMV-seronegative. The rearrangement joins TRBV5-6 to TRBJ2-7, with no clear D. DNA for the CDR3: TGTGCCAGCAGCTCCCTAGTTTGGGACGAGCAGTACTTC. Encoded protein: CASSSLVWDEQYF. The complete variable domain, with remaining parts taken from reference TRBV5-6 and TRBJ2-7, reads DAGVTQSPTHLIKTRGQQVTLRCSPKSGHDTVSWYQQALGQGPQFIFQYYEEEERQRGNFPDRFSGHQFPNYSSELNVNALLLGDSALYLCASSSLVWDEQYFGPGTRLTVT.